The present entry profiles one T cell receptor beta chain with its context. The data stem from a study of blood T cell repertoires in COVID-19. After removal of 2 bases from V and 9 bases from J, the junction contained 11 bases not matched to a gene. The CDR3 is 17 amino acids. Germline V gene sequence: CDR1 LNHDA, CDR2 SQIVND (reference sequence). The table came from immunoSEQ multiplex PCR; TCRdb's copy has only in-frame clones and leaves some out. The sample has under 30,000 clones, around 90% seen once. Sequencing used peripheral blood. This chain joins TRBV19 and TRBJ2-1, with 12 bases identical to TRBD2. This TCR came from a human donor in a cohort sampled during active COVID-19. The CDR3 loop reads CASSILRLAGEVGEQFF. CDR3 DNA sequence: TGTGCCAGTAGTATATTACGACTAGCGGGAGAGGTAGGTGAGCAGTTCTTC.